This TCR beta chain originates from a study of blood T cell repertoires in COVID-19. Study details: PBMCs, B-cell-depleted T cells, or T cells were the source of the cDNA or gDNA that made up the material.

Per the study methods: Nucleated cell counts were estimated from reference gene primer amplification. Sequenced by immunoSEQ multiplex PCR; TCRdb stores in-frame clones only, minus some. The V and J calls and clone size come from that table; D and trimming were worked out from the DNA. This sample has about 220,000 clones, with 75% to 85% found just once. The CDR3 length is 15 residues. From germline, CDR1 is SGHTA and CDR2 FQGNSA. V shed 2 bases and J 1 base; nucleotides not matched to a gene: 3. The rearrangement uses TRBV7-2 and TRBJ2-3; 7 bases line up with TRBD2. This receptor was identified in a woman in her 70s with COVID-19, enrolled during active disease. The sample consisted of peripheral blood. This chain's CDR3 is CASSLRLAGTDTQYF. The CDR3 DNA reads TGTGCCAGCAGCTTAAGACTAGCTGGCACAGATACGCAGTATTTT. Looking up the rest from reference TRBV7-2 and TRBJ2-3 gives the full variable domain: GAGVSQSPSNKVTEKGKDVELRCDPISGHTALYWYRQSLGQGLEFLIYFQGNSAPDKSGLPSDRFSAERTGGSVSTLTIQRTQQEDSAVYLCASSLRLAGTDTQYFGPGTRLTVL.